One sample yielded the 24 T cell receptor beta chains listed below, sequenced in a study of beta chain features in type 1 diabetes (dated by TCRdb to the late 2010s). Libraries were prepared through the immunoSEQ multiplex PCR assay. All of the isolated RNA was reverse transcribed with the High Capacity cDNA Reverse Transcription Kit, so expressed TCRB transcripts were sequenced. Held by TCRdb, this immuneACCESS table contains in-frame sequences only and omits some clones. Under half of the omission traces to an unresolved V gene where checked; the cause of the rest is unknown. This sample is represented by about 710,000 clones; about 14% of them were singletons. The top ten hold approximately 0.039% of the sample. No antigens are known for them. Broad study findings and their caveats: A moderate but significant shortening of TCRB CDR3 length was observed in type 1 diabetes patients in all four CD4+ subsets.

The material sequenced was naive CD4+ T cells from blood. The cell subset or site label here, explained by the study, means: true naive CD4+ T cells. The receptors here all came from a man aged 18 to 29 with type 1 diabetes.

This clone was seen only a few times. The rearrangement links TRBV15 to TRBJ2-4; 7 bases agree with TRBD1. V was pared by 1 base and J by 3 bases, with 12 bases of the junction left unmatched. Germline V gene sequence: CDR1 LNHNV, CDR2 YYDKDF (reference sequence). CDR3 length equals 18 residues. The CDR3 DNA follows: TGTGCCACCAGCAGAGTCCTACAGGGGACGCACATCAAAAACATTCAGTACTTC. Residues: CATSRVLQGTHIKNIQYF.

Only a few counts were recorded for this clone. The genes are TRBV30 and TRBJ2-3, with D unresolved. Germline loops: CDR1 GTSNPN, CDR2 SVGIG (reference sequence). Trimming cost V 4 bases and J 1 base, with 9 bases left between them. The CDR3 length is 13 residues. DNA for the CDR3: TGTGCCTGGATGGCAGCCGGCACAGATACGCAGTATTTT. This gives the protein CAWMAAGTDTQYF.

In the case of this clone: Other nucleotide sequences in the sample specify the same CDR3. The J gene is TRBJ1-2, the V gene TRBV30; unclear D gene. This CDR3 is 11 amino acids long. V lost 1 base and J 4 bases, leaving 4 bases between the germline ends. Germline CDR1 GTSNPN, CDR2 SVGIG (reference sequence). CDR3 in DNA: TGTGCCTGGAGTGCGAGCTATGGCTACACCTTC. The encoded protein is CAWSASYGYTF. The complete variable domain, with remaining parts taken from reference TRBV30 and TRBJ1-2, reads SQTIHQWPATLVQPVGSPLSLECTVEGTSNPNLYWYRQAAGRGLQLLFYSVGIGQISSEVPQNLSASRPQDRQFILSSKKLLLSDSGFYLCAWSASYGYTFGSGTRLTVV.

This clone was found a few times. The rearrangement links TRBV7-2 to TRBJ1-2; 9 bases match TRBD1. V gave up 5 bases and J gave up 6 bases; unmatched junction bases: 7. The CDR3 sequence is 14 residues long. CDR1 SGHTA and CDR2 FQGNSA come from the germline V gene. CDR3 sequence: CASSPQGAGNGYTF. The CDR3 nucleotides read TGTGCCAGCAGCCCACAGGGGGCAGGGAATGGCTACACCTTC.

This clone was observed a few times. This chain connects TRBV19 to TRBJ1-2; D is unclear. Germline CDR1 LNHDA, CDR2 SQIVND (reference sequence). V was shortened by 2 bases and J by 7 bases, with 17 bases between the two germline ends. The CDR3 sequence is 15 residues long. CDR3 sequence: CASSINPRRIRGYTF. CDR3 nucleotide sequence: TGTGCCAGTAGTATAAACCCTCGGAGGATCCGTGGCTACACCTTC.

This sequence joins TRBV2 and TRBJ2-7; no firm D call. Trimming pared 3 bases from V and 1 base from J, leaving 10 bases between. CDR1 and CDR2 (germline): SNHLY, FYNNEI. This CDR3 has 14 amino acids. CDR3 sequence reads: CASSDAKKSYEQYF. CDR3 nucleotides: TGTGCCAGCAGTGACGCTAAGAAGTCCTACGAGCAGTACTTC.

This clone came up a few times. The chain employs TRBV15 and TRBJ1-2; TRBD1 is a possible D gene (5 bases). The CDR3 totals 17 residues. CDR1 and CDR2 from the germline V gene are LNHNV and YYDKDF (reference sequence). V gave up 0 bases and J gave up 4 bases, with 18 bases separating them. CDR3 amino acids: CATSRDVGTAATYGYTF. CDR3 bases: TGTGCCACCAGCAGAGATGTGGGGACCGCCGCTACCTATGGCTACACCTTC.

CDR3 sequence (DNA): TGCGCCAGCAGCCAAGGACTCACGAGTGAGCAGTTCTTC. This codes for CASSQGLTSEQFF. The chain recombines TRBV4-3 with TRBJ2-1; no definite D call. From germline, CDR1 is LGHNA and CDR2 YSLEER. The V end was cut by 1 base, the J end by 9 bases, with 10 bases between. The CDR3 is 13 residues long.

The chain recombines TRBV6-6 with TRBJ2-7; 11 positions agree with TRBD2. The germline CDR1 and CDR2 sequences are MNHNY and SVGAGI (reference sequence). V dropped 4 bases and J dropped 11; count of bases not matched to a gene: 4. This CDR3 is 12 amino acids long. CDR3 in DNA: TGTGCCAGCAGTTTAGCGACTAGCGGGGAGTACTTC. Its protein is CASSLATSGEYF.

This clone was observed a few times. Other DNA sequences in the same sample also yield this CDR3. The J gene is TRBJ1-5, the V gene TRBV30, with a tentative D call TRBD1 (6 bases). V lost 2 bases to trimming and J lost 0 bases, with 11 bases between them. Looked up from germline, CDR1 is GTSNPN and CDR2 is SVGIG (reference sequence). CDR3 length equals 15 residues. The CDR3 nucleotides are TGTGCCTGGAGTCTAAACAGGGTTAGCAATCAGCCCCAGCATTTT. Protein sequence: CAWSLNRVSNQPQHF.

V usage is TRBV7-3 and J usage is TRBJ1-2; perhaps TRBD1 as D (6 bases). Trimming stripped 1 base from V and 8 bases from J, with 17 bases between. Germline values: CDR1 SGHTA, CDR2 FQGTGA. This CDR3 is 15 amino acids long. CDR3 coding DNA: TGTGCCAGCAGCTTAAATGGGGCACAGGGATGGGGCTACACCTTC. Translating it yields CASSLNGAQGWGYTF.

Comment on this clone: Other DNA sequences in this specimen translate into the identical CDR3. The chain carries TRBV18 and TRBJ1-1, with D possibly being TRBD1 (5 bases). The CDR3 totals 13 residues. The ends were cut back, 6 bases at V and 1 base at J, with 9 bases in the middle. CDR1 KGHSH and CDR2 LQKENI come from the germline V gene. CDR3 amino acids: CASSLGQNTEAFF. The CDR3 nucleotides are TGTGCCAGCTCCCTCGGACAGAACACTGAAGCTTTCTTT.

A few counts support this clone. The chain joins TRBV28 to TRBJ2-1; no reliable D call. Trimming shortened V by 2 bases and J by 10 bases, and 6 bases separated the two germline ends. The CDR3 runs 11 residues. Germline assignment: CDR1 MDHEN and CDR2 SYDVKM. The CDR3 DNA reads TGTGCCAGCAGTTTAGCGAGAGAGCAGTTCTTC. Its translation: CASSLAREQFF.

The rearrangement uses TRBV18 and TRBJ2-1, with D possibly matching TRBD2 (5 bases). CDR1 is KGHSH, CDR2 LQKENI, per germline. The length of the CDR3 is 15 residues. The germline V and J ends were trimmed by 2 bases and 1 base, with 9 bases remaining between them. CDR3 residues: CASSPASGSYNEQFF. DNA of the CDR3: TGTGCCAGCTCACCAGCCAGCGGATCCTACAATGAGCAGTTCTTC.

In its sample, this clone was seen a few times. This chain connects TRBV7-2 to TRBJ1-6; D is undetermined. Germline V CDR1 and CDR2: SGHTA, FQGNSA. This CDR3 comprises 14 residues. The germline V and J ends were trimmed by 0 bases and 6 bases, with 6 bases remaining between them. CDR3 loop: CASSLAGFNSPLHF. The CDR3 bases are TGTGCCAGCAGCTTAGCAGGGTTTAATTCACCCCTCCACTTT.

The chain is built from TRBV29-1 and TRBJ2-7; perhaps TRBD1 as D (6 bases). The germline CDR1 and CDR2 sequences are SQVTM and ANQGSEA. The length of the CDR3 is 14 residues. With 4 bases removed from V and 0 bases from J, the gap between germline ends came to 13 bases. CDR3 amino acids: CSVGEAGDSYEQYF. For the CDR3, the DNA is TGCAGCGTTGGAGAGGCAGGGGACTCCTACGAGCAGTACTTC.

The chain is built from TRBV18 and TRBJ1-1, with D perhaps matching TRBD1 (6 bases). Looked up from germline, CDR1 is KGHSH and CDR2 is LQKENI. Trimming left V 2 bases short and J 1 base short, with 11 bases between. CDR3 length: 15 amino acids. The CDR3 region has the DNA TGTGCCAGCTCACCAATGACAGGTACGAACACTGAAGCTTTCTTT. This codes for CASSPMTGTNTEAFF.

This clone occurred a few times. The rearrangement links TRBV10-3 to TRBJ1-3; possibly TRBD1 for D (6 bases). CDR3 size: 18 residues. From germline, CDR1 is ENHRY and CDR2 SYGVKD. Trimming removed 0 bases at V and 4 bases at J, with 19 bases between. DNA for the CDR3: TGTGCCATCAGTGAGTCGGGGGCCAGGGGCCATACCGGAAACACCATATATTTT. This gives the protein CAISESGARGHTGNTIYF.

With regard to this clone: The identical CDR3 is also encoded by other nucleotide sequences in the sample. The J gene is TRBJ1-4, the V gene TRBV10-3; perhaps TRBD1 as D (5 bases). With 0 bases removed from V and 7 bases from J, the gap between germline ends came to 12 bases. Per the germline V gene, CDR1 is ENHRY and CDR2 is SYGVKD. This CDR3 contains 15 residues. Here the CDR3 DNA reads TGTGCCATCAGTGAGTCCGGATCCGGGGGTGAAAAACTGTTTTTT. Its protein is CAISESGSGGEKLFF.

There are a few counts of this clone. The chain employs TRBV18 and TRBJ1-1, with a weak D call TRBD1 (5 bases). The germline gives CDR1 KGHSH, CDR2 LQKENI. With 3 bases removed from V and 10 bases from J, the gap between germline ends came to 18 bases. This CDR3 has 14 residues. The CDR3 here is CASSPNRDGGVAFF. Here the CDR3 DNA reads TGTGCCAGCTCACCGAATAGGGACGGAGGGGTAGCTTTCTTT.

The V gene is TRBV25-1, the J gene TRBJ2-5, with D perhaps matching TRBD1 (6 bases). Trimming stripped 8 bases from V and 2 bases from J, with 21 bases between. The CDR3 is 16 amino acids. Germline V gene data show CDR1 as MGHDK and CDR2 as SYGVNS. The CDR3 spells CASASQGNVPQETQYF. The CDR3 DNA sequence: TGTGCCAGCGCGAGTCAGGGGAATGTCCCTCAAGAGACCCAGTACTTC. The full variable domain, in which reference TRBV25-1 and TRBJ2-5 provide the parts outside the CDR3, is EADIYQTPRYLVIGTGKKITLECSQTMGHDKMYWYQQDPGMELHLIHYSYGVNSTEKGDLSSESTVSRIRTEHFPLTLESARPSHTSQYLCASASQGNVPQETQYFGPGTRLLVL.

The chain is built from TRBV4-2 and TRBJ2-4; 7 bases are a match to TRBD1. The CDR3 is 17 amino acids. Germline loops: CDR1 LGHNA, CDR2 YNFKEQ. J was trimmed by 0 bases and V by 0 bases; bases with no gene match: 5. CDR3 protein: CASSQEGGRLAKNIQYF. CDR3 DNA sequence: TGTGCCAGCAGCCAAGAAGGGGGCAGGCTAGCCAAAAACATTCAGTACTTC.

The CDR3 DNA reads as TGTGCCAGCTCAACGGATATGAACACTGAAGCTTTCTTT. Translating it yields CASSTDMNTEAFF. This sequence joins TRBV18 and TRBJ1-1, with unresolved D. This CDR3 comprises 13 residues. Germline-derived CDR1 and CDR2 are KGHSH and LQKENI. Trimming took 5 bases from V and 0 from J, leaving 7 bases between them.

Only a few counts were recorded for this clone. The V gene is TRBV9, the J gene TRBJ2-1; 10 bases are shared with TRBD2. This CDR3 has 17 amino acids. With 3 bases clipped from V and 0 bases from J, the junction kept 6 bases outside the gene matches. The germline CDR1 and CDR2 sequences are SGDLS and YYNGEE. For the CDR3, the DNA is TGTGCCAGCAGCGCCCCAGCGGGAGGGCCCTCCTACAATGAGCAGTTCTTC. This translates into CASSAPAGGPSYNEQFF.